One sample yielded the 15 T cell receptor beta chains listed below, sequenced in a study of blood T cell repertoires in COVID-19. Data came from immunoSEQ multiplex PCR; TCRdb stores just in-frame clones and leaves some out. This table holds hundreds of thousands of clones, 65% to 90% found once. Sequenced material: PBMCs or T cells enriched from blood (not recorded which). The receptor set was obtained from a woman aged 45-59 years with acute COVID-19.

CDR3 sequence reads: CASSLGQENTEAFF. The CDR3 DNA is TGTGCCAGCAGCCTCGGACAGGAGAACACTGAAGCTTTCTTT. The rearrangement links TRBV6-5 to TRBJ1-1; 7 nucleotides line up with TRBD1. Germline values: CDR1 MNHEY, CDR2 SVGAGI. The CDR3 consists of 14 residues. V gave up 6 bases and J gave up 1 base; unmatched junction bases: 5.

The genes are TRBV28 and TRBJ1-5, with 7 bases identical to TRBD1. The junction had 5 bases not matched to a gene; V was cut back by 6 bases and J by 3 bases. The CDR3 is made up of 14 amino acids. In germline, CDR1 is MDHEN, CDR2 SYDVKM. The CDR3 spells CASSVTGYNQPQHF. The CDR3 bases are TGTGCCAGCAGCGTGACAGGGTACAATCAGCCCCAGCATTTT.

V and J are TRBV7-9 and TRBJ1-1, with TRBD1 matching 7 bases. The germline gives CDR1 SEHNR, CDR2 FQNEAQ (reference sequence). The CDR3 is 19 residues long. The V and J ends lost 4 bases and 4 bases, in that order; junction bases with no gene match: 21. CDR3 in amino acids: CASSSPSGREGARSTEAFF. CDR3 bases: TGTGCCAGCAGCTCCCCCTCCGGGAGAGAGGGGGCTCGTTCCACTGAAGCTTTCTTT.

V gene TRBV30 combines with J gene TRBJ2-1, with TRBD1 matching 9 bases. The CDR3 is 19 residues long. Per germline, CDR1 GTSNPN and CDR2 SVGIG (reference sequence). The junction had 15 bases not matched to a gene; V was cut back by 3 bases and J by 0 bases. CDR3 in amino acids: CAWRGSGTGKFSSYNEQFF. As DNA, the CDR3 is TGTGCCTGGAGGGGCTCCGGGACAGGGAAATTTTCCTCCTACAATGAGCAGTTCTTC.

The chain's CDR3 is CASSLLASNSPLHF. The CDR3 DNA follows: TGTGCCAGCAGTTTATTGGCCAGTAATTCACCCCTCCACTTT. This chain connects TRBV27 to TRBJ1-6; D call uncertain. Germline CDR1 MNHEY, CDR2 SMNVEV (reference sequence). The CDR3 has 14 residues. V shed 1 base and J shed 6 bases, with 7 bases lying between them.

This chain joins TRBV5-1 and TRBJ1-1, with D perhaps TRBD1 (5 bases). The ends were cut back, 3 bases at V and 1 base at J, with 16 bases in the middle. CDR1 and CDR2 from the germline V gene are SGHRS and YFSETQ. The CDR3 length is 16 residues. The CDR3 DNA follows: TGCGCCAGCAGCTCCCAAATAGCCACAGGGAACACTGAAGCTTTCTTT. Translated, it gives CASSSQIATGNTEAFF.

CDR3 residues: CASSPRGGLAEAFF. Here the CDR3 DNA reads TGTGCCAGCAGCCCGCGCGGGGGCCTGGCTGAAGCTTTCTTT. The chain has TRBV7-2 and TRBJ1-1, with D perhaps TRBD1 (6 bases). Trimming pared 5 bases from V and 6 bases from J, leaving 16 bases between. The CDR3 runs to 14 residues. Germline values: CDR1 SGHTA, CDR2 FQGNSA.

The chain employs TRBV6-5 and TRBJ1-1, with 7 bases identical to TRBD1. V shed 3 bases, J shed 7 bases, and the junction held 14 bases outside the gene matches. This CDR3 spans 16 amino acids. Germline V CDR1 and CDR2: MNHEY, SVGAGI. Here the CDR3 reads CASSYGGGGRSLEAFF. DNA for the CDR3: TGTGCCAGCAGTTATGGAGGGGGCGGCCGATCTCTTGAAGCTTTCTTT.

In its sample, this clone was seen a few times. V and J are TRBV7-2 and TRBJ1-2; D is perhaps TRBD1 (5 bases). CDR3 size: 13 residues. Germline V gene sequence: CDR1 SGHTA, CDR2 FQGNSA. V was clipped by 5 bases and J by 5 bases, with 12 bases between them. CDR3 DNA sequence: TGTGCCAGCAGCCGTCCGGGGGGGTATGGCTACACCTTC. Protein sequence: CASSRPGGYGYTF.

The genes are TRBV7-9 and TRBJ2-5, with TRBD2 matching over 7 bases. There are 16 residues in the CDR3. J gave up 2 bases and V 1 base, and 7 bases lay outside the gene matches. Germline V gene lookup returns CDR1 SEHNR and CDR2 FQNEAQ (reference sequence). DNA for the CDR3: TGTGCCAGCAGCTTAGACGGGGGGAAGAAACAAGAGACCCAGTACTTC. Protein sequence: CASSLDGGKKQETQYF.

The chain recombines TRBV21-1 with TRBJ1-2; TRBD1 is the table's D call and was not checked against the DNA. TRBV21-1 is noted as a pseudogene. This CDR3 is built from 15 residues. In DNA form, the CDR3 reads TGTGCCAGCAGCAAATCACATGGGCCGAACTATGGCTACACCTTC. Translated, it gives CASSKSHGPNYGYTF.

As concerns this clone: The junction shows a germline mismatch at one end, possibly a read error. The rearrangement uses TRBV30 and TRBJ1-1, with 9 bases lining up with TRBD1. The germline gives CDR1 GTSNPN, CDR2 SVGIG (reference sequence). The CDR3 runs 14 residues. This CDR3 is CAWRGQGSNAEAFF. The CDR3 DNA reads TGTGCCTGGAGGGGACAGGGTTCGAACGCTGAAGCTTTCTTT.

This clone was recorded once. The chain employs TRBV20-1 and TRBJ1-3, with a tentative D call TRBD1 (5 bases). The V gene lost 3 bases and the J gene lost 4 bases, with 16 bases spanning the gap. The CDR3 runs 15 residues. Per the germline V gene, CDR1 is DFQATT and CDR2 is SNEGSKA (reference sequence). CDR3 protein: CSASSGTVMGNTIYF. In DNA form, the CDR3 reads TGCAGTGCTAGTTCGGGGACTGTGATGGGAAACACCATATATTTT.

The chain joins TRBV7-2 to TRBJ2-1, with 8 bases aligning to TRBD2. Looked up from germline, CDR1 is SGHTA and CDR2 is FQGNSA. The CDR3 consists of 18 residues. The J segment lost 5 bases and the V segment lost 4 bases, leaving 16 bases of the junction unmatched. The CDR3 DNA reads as TGTGCCAGCAGCTCCCGAGGTCTAGCGGGCTCCCTCAACAATGAGCAGTTCTTC. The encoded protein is CASSSRGLAGSLNNEQFF.

CDR3 sequence (DNA): TGTGCCAGCAGCGGAGATACAGGGTATAGCGAGCAGTACTTC. Protein sequence: CASSGDTGYSEQYF. J is TRBJ2-7 and V is TRBV9; D is perhaps TRBD1 (6 bases). The CDR3 totals 14 residues. In germline, CDR1 is SGDLS, CDR2 YYNGEE. Trimming removed 3 bases from V and 6 bases from J, with 16 bases in between.